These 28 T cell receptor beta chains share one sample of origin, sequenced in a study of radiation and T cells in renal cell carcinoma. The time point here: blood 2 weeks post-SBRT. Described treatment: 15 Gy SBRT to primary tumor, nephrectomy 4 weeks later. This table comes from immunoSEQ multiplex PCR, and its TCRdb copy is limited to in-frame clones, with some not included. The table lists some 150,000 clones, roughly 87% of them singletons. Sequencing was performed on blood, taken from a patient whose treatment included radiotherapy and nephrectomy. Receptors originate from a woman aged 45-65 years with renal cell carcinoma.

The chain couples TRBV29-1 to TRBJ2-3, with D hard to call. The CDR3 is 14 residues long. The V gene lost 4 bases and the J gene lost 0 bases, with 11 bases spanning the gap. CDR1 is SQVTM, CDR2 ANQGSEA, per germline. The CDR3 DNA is TGCAGCGTTGTCACAGAAACTAGCACAGATACGCAGTATTTT. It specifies CSVVTETSTDTQYF.

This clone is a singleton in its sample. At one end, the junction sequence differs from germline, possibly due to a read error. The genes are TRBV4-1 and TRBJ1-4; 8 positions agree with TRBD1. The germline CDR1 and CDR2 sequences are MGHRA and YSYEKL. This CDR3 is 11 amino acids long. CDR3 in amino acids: CASGTGEKLFF. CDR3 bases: TGTGCCAGCGGGACAGGAGAAAAACTGTTTTTT.

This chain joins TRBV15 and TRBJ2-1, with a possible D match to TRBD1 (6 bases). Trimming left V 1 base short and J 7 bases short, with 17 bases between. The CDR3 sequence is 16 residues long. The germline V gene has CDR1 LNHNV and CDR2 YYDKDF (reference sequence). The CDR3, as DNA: TGTGCCACCAGCAGAGGGGGACACTCCGATAGAAATGAGCAGTTCTTC. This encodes CATSRGGHSDRNEQFF.

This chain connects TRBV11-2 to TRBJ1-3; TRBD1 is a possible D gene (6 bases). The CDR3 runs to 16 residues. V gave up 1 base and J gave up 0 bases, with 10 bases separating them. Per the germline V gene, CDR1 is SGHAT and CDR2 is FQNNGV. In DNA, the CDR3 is TGTGCCAGCAGCTTAGTGACAGGAAGCTCTGGAAACACCATATATTTT. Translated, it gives CASSLVTGSSGNTIYF.

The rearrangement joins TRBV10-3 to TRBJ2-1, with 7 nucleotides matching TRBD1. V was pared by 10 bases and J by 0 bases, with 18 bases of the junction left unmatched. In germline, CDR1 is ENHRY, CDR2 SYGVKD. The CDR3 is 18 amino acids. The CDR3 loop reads CATRPDRERGSSYNEQFF. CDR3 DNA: TGTGCCACCAGACCCGACAGGGAGAGGGGCAGCTCCTACAATGAGCAGTTCTTC.

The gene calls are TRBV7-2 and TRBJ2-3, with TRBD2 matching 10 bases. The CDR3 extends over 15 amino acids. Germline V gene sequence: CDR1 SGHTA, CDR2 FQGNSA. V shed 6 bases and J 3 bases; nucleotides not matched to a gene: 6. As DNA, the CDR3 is TGTGCCAGCAGACTAGCGGGAATAGGGACAGATACGCAGTATTTT. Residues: CASRLAGIGTDTQYF. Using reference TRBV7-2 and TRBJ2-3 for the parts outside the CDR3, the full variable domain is GAGVSQSPSNKVTEKGKDVELRCDPISGHTALYWYRQSLGQGLEFLIYFQGNSAPDKSGLPSDRFSAERTGGSVSTLTIQRTQQEDSAVYLCASRLAGIGTDTQYFGPGTRLTVL.

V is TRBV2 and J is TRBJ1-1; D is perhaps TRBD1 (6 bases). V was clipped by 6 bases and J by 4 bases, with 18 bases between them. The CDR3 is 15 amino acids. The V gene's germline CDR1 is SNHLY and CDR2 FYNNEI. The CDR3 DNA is TGTGCCAGCAGCCGATTGGGGGGCGCGGGCACTGAAGCTTTCTTT. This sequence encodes CASSRLGGAGTEAFF. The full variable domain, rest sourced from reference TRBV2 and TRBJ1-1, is EPEVTQTPSHQVTQMGQEVILRCVPISNHLYFYWYRQILGQKVEFLVSFYNNEISEKSEIFDDQFSVERPDGSNFTLKIRSTKLEDSAMYFCASSRLGGAGTEAFFGQGTRLTVV.

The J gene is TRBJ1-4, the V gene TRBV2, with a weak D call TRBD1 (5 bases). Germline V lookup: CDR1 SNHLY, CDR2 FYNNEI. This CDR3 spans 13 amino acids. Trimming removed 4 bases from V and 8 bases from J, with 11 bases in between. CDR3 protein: CASSAGWLEKLFF. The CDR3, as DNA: TGTGCCAGCAGTGCAGGGTGGCTGGAAAAACTGTTTTTT.

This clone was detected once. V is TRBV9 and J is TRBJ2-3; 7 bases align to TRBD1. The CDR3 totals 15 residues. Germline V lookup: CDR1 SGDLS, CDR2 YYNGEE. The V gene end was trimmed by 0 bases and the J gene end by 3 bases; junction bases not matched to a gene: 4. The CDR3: CASSVVGGATDTQYF. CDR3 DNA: TGTGCCAGCAGCGTAGTAGGGGGCGCGACAGATACGCAGTATTTT.

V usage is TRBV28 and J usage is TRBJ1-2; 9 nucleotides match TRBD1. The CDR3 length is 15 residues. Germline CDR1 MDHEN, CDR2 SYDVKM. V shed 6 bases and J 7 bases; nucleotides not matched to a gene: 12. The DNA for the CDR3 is TGTGCCAGCAGACCGACGGGACAGGGAGGAGTTGGCTACACCTTC. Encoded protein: CASRPTGQGGVGYTF.

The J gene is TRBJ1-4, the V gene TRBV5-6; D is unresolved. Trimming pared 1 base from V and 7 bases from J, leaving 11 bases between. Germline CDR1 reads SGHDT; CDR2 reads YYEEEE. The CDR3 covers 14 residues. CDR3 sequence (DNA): TGTGCCAGCAGCTTGACGGGGATCCGTGAAAAACTGTTTTTT. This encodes CASSLTGIREKLFF.

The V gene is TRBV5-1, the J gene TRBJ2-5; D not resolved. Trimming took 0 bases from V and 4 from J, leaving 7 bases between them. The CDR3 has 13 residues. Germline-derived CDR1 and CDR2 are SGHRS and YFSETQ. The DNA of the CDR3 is TGCGCCAGCAGCTTGGCGTTGGTAGAGACCCAGTACTTC. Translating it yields CASSLALVETQYF. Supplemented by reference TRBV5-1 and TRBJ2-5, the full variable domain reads KAGVTQTPRYLIKTRGQQVTLSCSPISGHRSVSWYQQTPGQGLQFLFEYFSETQRNKGNFPGRFSGRQFSNSRSEMNVSTLELGDSALYLCASSLALVETQYFGPGTRLLVL.

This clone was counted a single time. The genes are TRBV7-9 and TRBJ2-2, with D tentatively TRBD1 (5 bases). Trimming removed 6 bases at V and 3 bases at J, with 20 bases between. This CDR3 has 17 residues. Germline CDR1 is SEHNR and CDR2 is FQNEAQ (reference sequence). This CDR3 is CASRTLGGQGHTGELFF. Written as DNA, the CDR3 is TGTGCCAGCAGAACGTTGGGTGGGCAGGGTCACACCGGGGAGCTGTTTTTT.

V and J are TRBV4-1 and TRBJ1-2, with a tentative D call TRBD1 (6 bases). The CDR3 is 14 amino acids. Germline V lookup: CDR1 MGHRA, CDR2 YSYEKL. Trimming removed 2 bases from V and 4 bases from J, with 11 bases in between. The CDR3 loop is CASSQMDSLYGYTF. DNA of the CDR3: TGCGCCAGCAGCCAAATGGACAGCCTCTATGGCTACACCTTC.

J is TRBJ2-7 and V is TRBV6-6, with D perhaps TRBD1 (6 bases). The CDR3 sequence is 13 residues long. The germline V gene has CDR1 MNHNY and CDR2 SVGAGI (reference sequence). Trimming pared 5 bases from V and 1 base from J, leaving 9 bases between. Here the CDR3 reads CASSLQGSYEQYF. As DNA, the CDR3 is TGTGCCAGCAGTCTACAGGGATCCTACGAGCAGTACTTC.

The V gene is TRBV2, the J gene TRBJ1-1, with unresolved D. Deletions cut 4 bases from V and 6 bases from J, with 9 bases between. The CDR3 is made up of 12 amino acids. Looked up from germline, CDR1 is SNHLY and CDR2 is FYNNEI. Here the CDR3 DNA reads TGTGCCAGCAGTGCCGGCGACGCTGAAGCTTTCTTT. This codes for CASSAGDAEAFF.

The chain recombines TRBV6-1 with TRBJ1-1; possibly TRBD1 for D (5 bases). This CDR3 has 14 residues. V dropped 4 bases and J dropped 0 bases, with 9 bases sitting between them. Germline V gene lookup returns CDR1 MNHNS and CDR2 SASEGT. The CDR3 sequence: CASSVRGLNTEAFF. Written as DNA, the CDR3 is TGTGCCAGCAGTGTTCGGGGCCTGAACACTGAAGCTTTCTTT.

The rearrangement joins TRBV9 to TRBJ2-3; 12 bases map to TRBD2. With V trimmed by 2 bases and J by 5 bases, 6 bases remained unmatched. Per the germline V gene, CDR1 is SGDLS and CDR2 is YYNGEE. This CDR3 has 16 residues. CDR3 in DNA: TGTGCCAGCAGCGTCCTGACTAGCGGGGGATTAGATACGCAGTATTTT. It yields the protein CASSVLTSGGLDTQYF.

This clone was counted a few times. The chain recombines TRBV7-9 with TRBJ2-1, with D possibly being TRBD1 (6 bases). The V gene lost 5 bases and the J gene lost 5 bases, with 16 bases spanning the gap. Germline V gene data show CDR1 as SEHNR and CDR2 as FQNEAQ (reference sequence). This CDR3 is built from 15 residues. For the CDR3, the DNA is TGTGCCAGCAGCCCAACGAACAGGGATCACAATGAGCAGTTCTTC. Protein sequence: CASSPTNRDHNEQFF. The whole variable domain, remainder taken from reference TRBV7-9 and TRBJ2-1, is DTGVSQNPRHKITKRGQNVTFRCDPISEHNRLYWYRQTLGQGPEFLTYFQNEAQLEKSRLLSDRFSAERPKGSFSTLEIQRTEQGDSAMYLCASSPTNRDHNEQFFGPGTRLTVL.

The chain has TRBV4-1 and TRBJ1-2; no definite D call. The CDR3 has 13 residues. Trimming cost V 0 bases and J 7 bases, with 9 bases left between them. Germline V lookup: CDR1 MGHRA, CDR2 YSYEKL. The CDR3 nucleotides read TGCGCCAGCAGCCAAGAGGTAGGGTTTGGCTACACCTTC. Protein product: CASSQEVGFGYTF.

CDR3 sequence: CASSLVSSGNTIYF. In DNA form, the CDR3 reads TGTGCCAGCAGCTTAGTCTCCTCTGGAAACACCATATATTTT. This chain joins TRBV7-2 and TRBJ1-3; D is undetermined. CDR1 is SGHTA, CDR2 FQGNSA, per germline. The CDR3 is made up of 14 amino acids. V lost 1 base to trimming and J lost 0 bases, with 4 bases between them.

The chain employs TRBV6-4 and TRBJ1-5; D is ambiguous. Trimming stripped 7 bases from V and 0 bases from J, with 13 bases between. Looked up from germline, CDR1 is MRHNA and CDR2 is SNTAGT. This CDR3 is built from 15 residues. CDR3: CASKQHPGSNQPQHF. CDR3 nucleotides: TGTGCCAGCAAGCAACACCCAGGTAGCAATCAGCCCCAGCATTTT.

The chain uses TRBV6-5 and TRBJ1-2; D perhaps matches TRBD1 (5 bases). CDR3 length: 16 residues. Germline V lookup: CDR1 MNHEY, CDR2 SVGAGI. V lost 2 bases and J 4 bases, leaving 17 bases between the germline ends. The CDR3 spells CASSYGAREESYGYTF. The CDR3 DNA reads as TGTGCCAGCAGTTACGGAGCCAGGGAGGAGAGCTATGGCTACACCTTC.

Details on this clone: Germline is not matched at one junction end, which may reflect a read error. CDR3 region: CASTLTSGGVETQYF. The CDR3 DNA reads TGTGCCAGCACCTTGACTAGCGGGGGAGTAGAGACCCAGTACTTC. V usage is TRBV5-6 and J usage is TRBJ2-5; 12 bases match TRBD2. This CDR3 is built from 15 residues. The germline gives CDR1 SGHDT, CDR2 YYEEEE. The full variable domain, rest sourced from reference TRBV5-6 and TRBJ2-5, is DAGVTQSPTHLIKTRGQQVTLRCSPKSGHDTVSWYQQALGQGPQFIFQYYEEEERQRGNFPDRFSGHQFPNYSSELNVNALLLGDSALYLCASTLTSGGVETQYFGPGTRLLVL.

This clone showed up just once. The CDR3 sequence: CASSQLQGALATNEKLFF. CDR3 DNA sequence: TGCGCCAGCAGCCAGCTACAGGGGGCCCTTGCAACTAATGAAAAACTGTTTTTT. The chain employs TRBV4-3 and TRBJ1-4; 9 positions match TRBD1. CDR3 size: 18 residues. The J segment lost 0 bases and the V segment lost 3 bases, leaving 8 bases of the junction unmatched. The V gene's germline CDR1 is LGHNA and CDR2 YSLEER.

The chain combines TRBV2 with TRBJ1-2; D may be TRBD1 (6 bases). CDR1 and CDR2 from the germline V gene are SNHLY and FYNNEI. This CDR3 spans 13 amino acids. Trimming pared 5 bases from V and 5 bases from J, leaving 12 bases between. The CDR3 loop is CASSPPTGYGYTF. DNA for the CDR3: TGTGCCAGCAGTCCCCCGACAGGATATGGCTACACCTTC.

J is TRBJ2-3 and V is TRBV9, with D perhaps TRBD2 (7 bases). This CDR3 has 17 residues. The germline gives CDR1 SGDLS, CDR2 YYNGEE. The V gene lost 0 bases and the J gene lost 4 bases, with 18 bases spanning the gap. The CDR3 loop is CASSVDILGGTSDTQYF. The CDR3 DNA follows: TGTGCCAGCAGCGTAGACATTTTGGGGGGGACATCAGATACGCAGTATTTT.

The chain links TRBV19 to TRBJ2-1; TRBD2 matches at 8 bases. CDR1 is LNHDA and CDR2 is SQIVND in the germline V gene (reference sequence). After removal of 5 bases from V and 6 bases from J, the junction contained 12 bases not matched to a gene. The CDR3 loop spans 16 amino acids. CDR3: CASSSQGAGDPNEQFF. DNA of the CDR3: TGTGCCAGTAGTTCCCAGGGAGCGGGGGACCCCAATGAGCAGTTCTTC.